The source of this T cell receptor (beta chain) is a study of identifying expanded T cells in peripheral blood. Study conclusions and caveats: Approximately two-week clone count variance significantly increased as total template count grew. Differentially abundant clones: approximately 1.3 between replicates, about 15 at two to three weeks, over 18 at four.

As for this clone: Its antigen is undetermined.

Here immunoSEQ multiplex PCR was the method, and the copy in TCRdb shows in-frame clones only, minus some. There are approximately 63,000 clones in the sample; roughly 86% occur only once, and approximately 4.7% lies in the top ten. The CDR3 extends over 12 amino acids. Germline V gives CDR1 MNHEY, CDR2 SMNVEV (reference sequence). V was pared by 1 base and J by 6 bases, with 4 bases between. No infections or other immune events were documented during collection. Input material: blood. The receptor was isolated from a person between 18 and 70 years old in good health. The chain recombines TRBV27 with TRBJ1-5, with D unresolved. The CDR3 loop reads CASSLLGQPQHF. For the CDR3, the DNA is TGTGCCAGCAGTTTATTGGGTCAGCCCCAGCATTTT.